Included here is one T cell receptor beta chain sequence, with context. Its target is unknown. The data were obtained in a study of blood T cells in healthy people across ages. The trim removed 5 bases at V and 1 base at J, leaving 11 bases unmatched. The CDR3 is 16 amino acids. Germline V gene lookup returns CDR1 DFQATT and CDR2 SNEGSKA (reference sequence). Broader study findings: Investigators viewed diversity estimates from one million T cells as underestimates, the study reported. In older individuals, TCR beta diversity per million T cells was lower, falling roughly linearly with age.

Together with a sample-barcoded 5' primer, a J-beta primer mix was included in a second PCR lasting roughly 7 to 11 cycles. TCRdb redid the calling of the 5' RACE reads with MiXCR, one entry per CDR3 protein. The data show around 700,000 distinct CDR3 sequences, roughly 25% seen once. The sample providers were healthy Caucasian people from Russia, aged about 6 to 90. These same data were also listed under a study on T cells of mothers and their children. That paper notes: The sample comes from fewer than ten healthy Caucasian donors: mothers and children.

V usage is TRBV20-1 and J usage is TRBJ2-1; 7 bases line up with TRBD2. This receptor was obtained from a boy between 10 and 17 years old in good health. The source material was blood. The DNA for the CDR3 is TGCAGTGCTGGCACACCAGCGGGACTTTCCTACAATGAGCAGTTCTTC. The encoded protein is CSAGTPAGLSYNEQFF.